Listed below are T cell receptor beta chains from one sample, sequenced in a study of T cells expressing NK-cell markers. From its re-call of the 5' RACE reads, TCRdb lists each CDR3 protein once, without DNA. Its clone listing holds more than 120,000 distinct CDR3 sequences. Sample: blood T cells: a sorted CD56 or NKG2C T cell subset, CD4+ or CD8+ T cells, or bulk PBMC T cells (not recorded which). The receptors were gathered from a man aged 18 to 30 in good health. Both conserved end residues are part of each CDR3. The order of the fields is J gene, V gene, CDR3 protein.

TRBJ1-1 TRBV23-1 CASSQFPESGNTEAFF
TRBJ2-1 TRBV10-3 CAISLAGSADEQFF
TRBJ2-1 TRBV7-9 CASSPPTQSSYNEQFF
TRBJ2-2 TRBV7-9 CASRQGAEVGELFF
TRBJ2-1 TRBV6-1 CASSNDGSYNEQFF
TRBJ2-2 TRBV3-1 CASSQVQGASGELFF
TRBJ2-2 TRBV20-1 CSAPLVGAGELFF
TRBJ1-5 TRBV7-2 CASSWGPVQGGNQPQHF
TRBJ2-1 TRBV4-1 CASSQISGSPYNEQFF
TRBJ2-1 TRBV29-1 CSVEAGGARDEQFF
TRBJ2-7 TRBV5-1 CASSLTGFTYEQYF
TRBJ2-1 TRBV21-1 CASSKDNKPGRDDNEQFF
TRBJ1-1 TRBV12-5 CASGLVGFEAFF
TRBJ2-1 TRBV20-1 CSARDGGRGDNEQFF
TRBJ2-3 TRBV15 CATSRENTDTQYF
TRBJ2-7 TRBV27 CASSPLGSGSGQYF
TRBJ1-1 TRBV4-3 CASSRGPMNTEAFF
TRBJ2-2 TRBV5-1 CASSFLGMVVTGELFF
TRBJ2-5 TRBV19 CASSPRSSPQETQYF
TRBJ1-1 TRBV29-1 CSVDSRGGRLPIMNTEAFF
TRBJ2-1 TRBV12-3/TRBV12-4 CASSLEASGSEEQFF
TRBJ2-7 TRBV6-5 CASSYDRGFSYEQYF
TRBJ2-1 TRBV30 CAWSGDANEQFF
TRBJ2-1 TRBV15 CATGTPLGGDEQFF
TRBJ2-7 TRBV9 CASSTTSGRDEQYF
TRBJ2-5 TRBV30 CAWSQIETQYF
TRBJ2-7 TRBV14 CASGSGSLYEQYF
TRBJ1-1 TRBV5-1 CASRQGVGFEAFF
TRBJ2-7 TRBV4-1 CASSQDVGEQYF
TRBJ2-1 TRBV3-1 CASSQVGGPPYNEQFF
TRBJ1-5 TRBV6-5 CASSLGVGQPQHF